These 12 T cell receptor beta chains share one sample of origin, sequenced in a study of T cell changes during pregnancy in multiple sclerosis. Profiling relied on immunoSEQ multiplex PCR, and the TCRdb table lists in-frame clones only, not all of them. The data show 30,000 to 45,000 clones, 75% to 90% seen once. The material was CD8+ T cells from peripheral blood mononuclear cells, obtained in the third trimester of pregnancy. All receptors derive from a female donor with multiple sclerosis, enrolled in a pregnancy study.

This CDR3 reads CASSQTSRGTEAFF. The CDR3 region has the DNA TGTGCCAGCAGTCAAACATCAAGGGGGACTGAAGCTTTCTTT. This chain links TRBV6-5 with TRBJ1-1; a possible D gene is TRBD1 (6 bases). Germline V gene sequence: CDR1 MNHEY, CDR2 SVGAGI. This CDR3 spans 14 amino acids. Trimming shortened V by 5 bases and J by 5 bases, and 15 bases separated the two germline ends.

This rearrangement joins TRBV27 to TRBJ2-3; D unresolved. Trimming cost V 1 base and J 6 bases, with 8 bases left between them. This CDR3 is 13 amino acids long. Germline CDR1 reads MNHEY; CDR2 reads SMNVEV (reference sequence). Here the CDR3 reads CASSLYSRDTQYF. The CDR3 nucleotides read TGTGCCAGCAGTTTATACTCCCGGGATACGCAGTATTTT.

The chain links TRBV4-1 to TRBJ2-7; 10 positions match TRBD2. Germline V CDR1 and CDR2: MGHRA, YSYEKL. V dropped 3 bases and J dropped 3; count of bases not matched to a gene: 8. The CDR3 runs 16 residues. This CDR3 is CASSQGGTSAFYEQYF. CDR3 in DNA: TGCGCCAGCAGCCAGGGGGGGACTAGCGCTTTCTACGAGCAGTACTTC.

The chain is built from TRBV6-4 and TRBJ2-7; D is undetermined. The CDR3 is 15 amino acids. Trimming took off 2 bases at V and 0 bases at J, with 11 bases between the two ends. From germline, CDR1 is MRHNA and CDR2 SNTAGT. In DNA, the CDR3 is TGTGCCAGCAGTGACCGAGCCGAAAGCTCCTACGAGCAGTACTTC. Translation: CASSDRAESSYEQYF.

This sequence joins TRBV6-6 and TRBJ2-7; D is perhaps TRBD1 (5 bases). The V end was cut by 2 bases, the J end by 4 bases, with 15 bases between. Germline V gene sequence: CDR1 MNHNY, CDR2 SVGAGI (reference sequence). The CDR3 totals 15 residues. In DNA, the CDR3 is TGTGCCAGCAGTTACACGTTAGACAGCCCTTACGAGCAGTACTTC. It encodes CASSYTLDSPYEQYF.

A few counts support this clone. The chain recombines TRBV19 with TRBJ1-1; D ambiguous. Germline CDR1 is LNHDA and CDR2 is SQIVND (reference sequence). Trimming pared 0 bases from V and 5 bases from J, leaving 13 bases between. The CDR3 consists of 15 residues. This CDR3 is CASSIDNGRHTEAFF. The CDR3 nucleotides are TGTGCCAGTAGTATAGATAACGGGAGGCATACTGAAGCTTTCTTT.

The genes are TRBV5-1 and TRBJ1-1; no clear D. Trimming pared 0 bases from V and 7 bases from J, leaving 7 bases between. Germline values: CDR1 SGHRS, CDR2 YFSETQ. The CDR3 contains 12 residues. The CDR3 is CASSLGLSEAFF. For the CDR3, the DNA is TGCGCCAGCAGCTTGGGACTAAGTGAAGCTTTCTTT.

The V call is TRBV5-4, the J call TRBJ1-2; the match to TRBD1 covers 8 bases. V gave up 0 bases and J gave up 2 bases; unmatched junction bases: 6. This CDR3 spans 16 amino acids. Germline CDR1 SGHNT, CDR2 YYREEE (reference sequence). The CDR3 reads CASSLAPGQVNYGYTF. The CDR3 DNA reads as TGTGCCAGCAGCTTGGCCCCGGGACAGGTCAACTATGGCTACACCTTC. Combining the CDR3 with reference TRBV5-4 and TRBJ1-2 gives the whole variable domain ETGVTQSPTHLIKTRGQQVTLRCSSQSGHNTVSWYQQALGQGPQFIFQYYREEENGRGNFPPRFSGLQFPNYSSELNVNALELDDSALYLCASSLAPGQVNYGYTFGSGTRLTVV.

V gene TRBV10-3 combines with J gene TRBJ2-3; possible D gene TRBD1, 7 bases. The V end lost 0 bases, the J end lost 2 bases, and 12 bases lay between the germline ends. Germline V gene lookup returns CDR1 ENHRY and CDR2 SYGVKD. The CDR3 is made up of 16 amino acids. CDR3 nucleotides: TGTGCCATCAGTGAGTCGGGGGGACAGTACACAGATACGCAGTATTTT. Translation: CAISESGGQYTDTQYF.

The V gene is TRBV27, the J gene TRBJ2-1; D is unresolved. The length of the CDR3 is 13 residues. The germline CDR1 and CDR2 sequences are MNHEY and SMNVEV (reference sequence). The V and J ends lost 4 bases and 4 bases respectively, with 8 bases between them. In DNA form, the CDR3 reads TGTGCCAGCAGTTATTGGCGGTACAATGAGCAGTTCTTC. Encoded protein: CASSYWRYNEQFF.

This chain uses TRBV27 with TRBJ2-2; D not resolved. CDR1 and CDR2 from the germline V gene are MNHEY and SMNVEV (reference sequence). V lost 1 base and J 4 bases, leaving 4 bases between the germline ends. The CDR3 runs to 13 residues. The CDR3 loop is CASSLWATGELFF. In nucleotides, the CDR3 is TGTGCCAGCAGTTTATGGGCCACCGGGGAGCTGTTTTTT.

The CDR3 bases are TGTGCCAGTAGTATCGGGACAGGGAACTACGAGCAGTACTTC. Protein product: CASSIGTGNYEQYF. V is TRBV19 and J is TRBJ2-7, with 9 nucleotides matching TRBD1. This CDR3 has 14 residues. The V and J ends lost 3 bases and 3 bases, in that order; junction bases with no gene match: 3. From germline, CDR1 is LNHDA and CDR2 SQIVND (reference sequence).